This TCR beta chain was identified during a study of patients and donors after allogeneic stem cell transplantation. The CDR3 consists of 14 residues. Looked up from germline, CDR1 is MDHEN and CDR2 is SYDVKM. The junction had 4 bases not matched to a gene; V was cut back by 2 bases and J by 6 bases. From the RT-PCR reads, TCRdb called clonotypes with MiXCR, one entry per CDR3 protein. The sample consists of about 110,000 distinct CDR3 sequences, approximately 40% of them appearing once. The TCR originated in a human donor who was either an allogeneic HSCT recipient or a stem cell or donor lymphocyte infusion donor (not recorded which). It is not recorded whose cells these are; they may come from a transplant donor. What was sequenced was blood, either unsorted or a sorted T cell fraction (not recorded which). The chain is built from TRBV28 and TRBJ2-3, with TRBD1 matching 8 bases. CDR3 in DNA: TGTGCCAGCAGTTTACAACAGGGGGTGGATACGCAGTATTTT. Residues: CASSLQQGVDTQYF. Together with reference TRBV28 and TRBJ2-3, the CDR3 gives the full variable domain: DVKVTQSSRYLVKRTGEKVFLECVQDMDHENMFWYRQDPGLGLRLIYFSYDVKMKEKGDIPEGYSVSREKKERFSLILESASTNQTSMYLCASSLQQGVDTQYFGPGTRLTVL.